This T cell receptor (beta chain) was captured in a study of cytotoxic CD8 clonotypes in ibrutinib-treated CLL. Whole-study findings and limits: Patients with sustained remission and those progressing were sampled at differing times.

Frozen PBMC stocks contributed roughly 2.1 micrograms of genomic DNA to the TCR beta libraries. Points on this clone: Its target is unknown.

CDR1 and CDR2 (germline): LNHDA, SQIVND (reference sequence). V gave up 6 bases and J gave up 2 bases; unmatched junction bases: 9. The CDR3 has 16 residues. Sequencing used immunoSEQ multiplex PCR; TCRdb keeps in-frame clones, though not all of them. The sample has 250,000 or so clones, roughly 74% seen once. This chain links TRBV19 with TRBJ2-2; 7 bases match TRBD2. The TCR comes from a human donor with chronic lymphocytic leukemia. The source material was PBMCs, sampled after 24 months of ibrutinib treatment. The CDR3 DNA is TGTGCCAGTAGCTTTAGCGGGCGAGGCAACACCGGGGAGCTGTTTTTT. Amino acid sequence: CASSFSGRGNTGELFF.